These 7 T cell receptor beta chains share one sample of origin, sequenced in a study of shared clonotypes between healthy human individuals. TCRdb keeps only in-frame clones here, not all; method: immunoSEQ multiplex PCR. The sample records roughly 400,000 clones, just over 95% being singletons. The source material was memory CD8+ T cells sorted from blood. The subset denotes: CD45RO+ cells pooled with CCR7-negative TemRA cells. These receptor sequences come from a man aged 25 to 40 in good health.

The J gene is TRBJ1-3, the V gene TRBV5-4; D may be TRBD1 (5 bases). V gave up 0 bases and J gave up 0 bases, with 19 bases separating them. From germline, CDR1 is SGHNT and CDR2 YYREEE (reference sequence). There are 19 residues in the CDR3. CDR3 loop: CASSLAKFQGGNSGNTIYF. In DNA, the CDR3 is TGTGCCAGCAGCTTGGCCAAGTTCCAGGGAGGGAACTCTGGAAACACCATATATTTT.

About this clone: The same CDR3 arises from other DNA sequences in this sample as well. V is TRBV7-9 and J is TRBJ1-1; D remains unclear. The CDR3 has 11 amino acids. Germline V gene sequence: CDR1 SEHNR, CDR2 FQNEAQ (reference sequence). V was clipped by 1 base and J by 7 bases, with 4 bases between them. CDR3 residues: CASSLVGEAFF. CDR3 DNA sequence: TGTGCCAGCAGCTTAGTCGGTGAAGCTTTCTTT.

On this clone itself: This same CDR3 is encoded by further DNA sequences in the sample. V is TRBV28 and J is TRBJ1-3; D is uncertain. This CDR3 is built from 12 residues. Trimming took 3 bases from V and 3 from J, leaving 3 bases between them. Germline V CDR1 and CDR2: MDHEN, SYDVKM. In nucleotides, the CDR3 is TGTGCCAGCAGTTTTAGTGGAAACACCATATATTTT. Translation: CASSFSGNTIYF.

This chain links TRBV4-2 with TRBJ2-7; a weak D match, TRBD2 (5 bases). Germline V gene sequence: CDR1 LGHNA, CDR2 YNFKEQ. V lost 4 bases and J 1 base, leaving 14 bases between the germline ends. The CDR3 has 15 residues. CDR3 residues: CASSPSRGSSYEQYF. CDR3 sequence (DNA): TGTGCCAGCAGCCCCAGTCGAGGGTCTTCCTACGAGCAGTACTTC.

The V gene is TRBV11-3, the J gene TRBJ2-1; TRBD2 is a possible D gene (6 bases). Trimming left V 5 bases short and J 5 bases short, with 22 bases between. The CDR3 sequence is 17 residues long. Germline CDR1 SGHNT, CDR2 YENEEA. CDR3 protein: CASSLGRRGRFHNEQFF. In DNA form, the CDR3 reads TGTGCCAGCAGCCTCGGCCGGAGGGGAAGGTTCCACAATGAGCAGTTCTTC.

V is TRBV1 and J is TRBJ2-6; the table calls TRBD1, which could not be checked here. TRBV1 is a pseudogene locus. The CDR3 covers 19 residues. The CDR3 bases are TGCACCAGCAGCCAAGATCAAGGGGCAGGACGCTCTGGGGCCAACGTCCTGACTTTC. The encoded protein is CTSSQDQGAGRSGANVLTF.

A word on this clone: This specimen includes other DNA sequences encoding the same CDR3. The CDR3 DNA reads as TGCAGTGCTAGGCGGGCAGATACGCAGTATTTT. The encoded protein is CSARRADTQYF. J is TRBJ2-3 and V is TRBV20-1, with D possibly TRBD2 on 5 matching bases. The germline V gene encodes CDR1 DFQATT and CDR2 SNEGSKA (reference sequence). Between the trimmed V and J ends, which lost 3 bases and 4 bases, there was a span of 5 bases. The CDR3 sequence is 11 residues long.